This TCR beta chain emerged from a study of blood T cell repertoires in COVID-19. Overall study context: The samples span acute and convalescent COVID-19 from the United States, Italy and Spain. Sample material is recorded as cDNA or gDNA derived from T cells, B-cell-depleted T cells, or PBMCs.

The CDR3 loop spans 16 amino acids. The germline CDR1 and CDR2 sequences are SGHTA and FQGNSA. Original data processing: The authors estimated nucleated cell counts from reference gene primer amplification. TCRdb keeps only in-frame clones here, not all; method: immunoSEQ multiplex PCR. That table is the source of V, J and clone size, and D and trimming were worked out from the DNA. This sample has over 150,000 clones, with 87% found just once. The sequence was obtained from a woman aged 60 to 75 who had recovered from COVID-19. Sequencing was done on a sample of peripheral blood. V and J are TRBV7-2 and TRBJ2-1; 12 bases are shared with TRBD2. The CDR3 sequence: CVTSGGTSSSYNEQFF. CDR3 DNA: TGTGTGACTAGCGGGGGTACCTCGAGCTCCTACAATGAGCAGTTCTTC.